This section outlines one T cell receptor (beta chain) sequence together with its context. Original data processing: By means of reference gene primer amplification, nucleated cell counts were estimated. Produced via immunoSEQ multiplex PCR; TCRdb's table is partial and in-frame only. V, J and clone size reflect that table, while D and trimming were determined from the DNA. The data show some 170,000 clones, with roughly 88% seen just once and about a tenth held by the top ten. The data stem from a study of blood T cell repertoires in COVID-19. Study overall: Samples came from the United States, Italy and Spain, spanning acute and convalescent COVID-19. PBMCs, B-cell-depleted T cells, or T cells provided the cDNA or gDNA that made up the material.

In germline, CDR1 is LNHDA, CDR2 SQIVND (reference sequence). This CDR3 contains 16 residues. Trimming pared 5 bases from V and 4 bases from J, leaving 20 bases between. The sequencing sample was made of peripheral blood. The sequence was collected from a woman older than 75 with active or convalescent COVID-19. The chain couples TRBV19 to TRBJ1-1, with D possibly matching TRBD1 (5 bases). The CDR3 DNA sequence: TGTGCCAGTAGTTTTCGGGCCCGTAGGGGAGGCACTGAAGCTTTCTTT. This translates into CASSFRARRGGTEAFF. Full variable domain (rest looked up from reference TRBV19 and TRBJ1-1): DGGITQSPKYLFRKEGQNVTLSCEQNLNHDAMYWYRQDPGQGLRLIYYSQIVNDFQKGDIAEGYSVSREKKESFPLTVTSAQKNPTAFYLCASSFRARRGGTEAFFGQGTRLTVV.